This T cell receptor (beta chain) derives from a study of control samples from healthy donors and cancer patients. Germline V CDR1 and CDR2: MGHRA, YSYEKL. V dropped 1 base and J dropped 8 bases, with 8 bases sitting between them. CDR3 size: 13 residues. Generated by immunoSEQ multiplex PCR, the TCRdb table keeps only in-frame clones and is missing some. The data hold some 130,000 clones, with about 95% observed a single time. V is TRBV4-1 and J is TRBJ1-4, with D uncertain. Input material: blood. The TCR was taken from a man aged 25 to 40 in good health. CDR3 residues: CASSQVRREKLFF. CDR3 nucleotides: TGCGCCAGCAGCCAAGTCCGGCGGGAAAAACTGTTTTTT.